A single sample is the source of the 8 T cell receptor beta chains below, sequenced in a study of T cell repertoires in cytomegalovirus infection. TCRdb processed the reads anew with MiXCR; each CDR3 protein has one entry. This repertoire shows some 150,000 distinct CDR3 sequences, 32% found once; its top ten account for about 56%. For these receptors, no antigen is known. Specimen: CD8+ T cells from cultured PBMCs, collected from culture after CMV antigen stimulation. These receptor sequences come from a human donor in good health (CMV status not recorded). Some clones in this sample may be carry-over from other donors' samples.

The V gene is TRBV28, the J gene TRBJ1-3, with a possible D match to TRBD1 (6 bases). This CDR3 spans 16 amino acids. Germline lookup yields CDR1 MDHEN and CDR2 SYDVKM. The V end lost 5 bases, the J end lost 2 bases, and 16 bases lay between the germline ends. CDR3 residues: CASSKRLRGTGNTIYF. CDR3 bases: TGTGCCAGCAGTAAACGGCTAAGGGGGACTGGAAACACCATATATTTT.

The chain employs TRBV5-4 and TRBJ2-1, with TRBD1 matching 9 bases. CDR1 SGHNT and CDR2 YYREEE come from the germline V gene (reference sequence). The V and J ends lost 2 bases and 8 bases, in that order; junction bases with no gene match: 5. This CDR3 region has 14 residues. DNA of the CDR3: TGTGCCAGCAGCTTAGGGACAGGGTCGCATGAGCAGTTCTTC. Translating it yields CASSLGTGSHEQFF.

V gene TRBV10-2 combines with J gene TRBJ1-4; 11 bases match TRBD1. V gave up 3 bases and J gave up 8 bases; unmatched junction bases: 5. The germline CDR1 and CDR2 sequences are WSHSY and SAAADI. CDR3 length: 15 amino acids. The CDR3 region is CASSEPGQGDEKLFF. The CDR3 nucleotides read TGCGCCAGCAGTGAACCGGGACAGGGGGACGAAAAACTGTTTTTT.

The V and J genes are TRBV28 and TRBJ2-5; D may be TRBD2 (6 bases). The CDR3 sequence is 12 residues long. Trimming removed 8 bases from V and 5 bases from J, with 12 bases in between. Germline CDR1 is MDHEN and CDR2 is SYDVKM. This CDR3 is CASRTGLETQYF. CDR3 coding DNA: TGTGCCAGCCGGACGGGACTGGAGACCCAGTACTTC.

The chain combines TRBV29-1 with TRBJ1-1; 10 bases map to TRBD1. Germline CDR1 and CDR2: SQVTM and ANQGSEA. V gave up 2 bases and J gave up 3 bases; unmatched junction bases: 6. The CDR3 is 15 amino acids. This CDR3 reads CSVEKEGQGYTEAFF. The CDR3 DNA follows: TGCAGCGTTGAAAAAGAGGGACAGGGGTACACTGAAGCTTTCTTT.

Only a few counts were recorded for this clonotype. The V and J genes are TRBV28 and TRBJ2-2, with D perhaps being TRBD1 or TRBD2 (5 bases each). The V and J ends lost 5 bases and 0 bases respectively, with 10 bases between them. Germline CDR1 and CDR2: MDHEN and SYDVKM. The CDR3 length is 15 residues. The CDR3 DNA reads TGTGCCAGCAGTCTACTGGGGGCGAACACCGGGGAGCTGTTTTTT. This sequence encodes CASSLLGANTGELFF.

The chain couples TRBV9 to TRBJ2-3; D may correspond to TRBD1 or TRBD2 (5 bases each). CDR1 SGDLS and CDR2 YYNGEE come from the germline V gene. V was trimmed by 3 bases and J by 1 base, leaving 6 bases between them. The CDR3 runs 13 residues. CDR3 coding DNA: TGTGCCAGCAGCGGAGGGGGCACAGATACGCAGTATTTT. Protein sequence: CASSGGGTDTQYF.

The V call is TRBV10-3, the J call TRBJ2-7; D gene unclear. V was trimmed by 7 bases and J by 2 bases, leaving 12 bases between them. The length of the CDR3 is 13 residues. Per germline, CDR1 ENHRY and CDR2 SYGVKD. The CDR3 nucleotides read TGTGCCATCACCCGCGACAACACCTACGAGCAGTACTTC. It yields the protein CAITRDNTYEQYF.